This T cell receptor (beta chain) was documented in a study of ipilimumab plus nivolumab after autologous stem cell transplantation. The CDR3 covers 15 residues. The germline CDR1 and CDR2 sequences are SGHTS and YDEGEE. With 2 bases removed from V and 2 bases from J, the gap between germline ends came to 13 bases. Clones were read by immunoSEQ multiplex PCR, and TCRdb kept only the in-frame ones, dropping some. The table includes 15,000 to 20,000 clones, roughly 85% detected once. Sequenced material: PBMCs, taken in a trial of ipilimumab plus nivolumab as post-transplant consolidation. The rearrangement joins TRBV5-8 to TRBJ1-2; D is uncertain. This receptor was identified in a male donor with diffuse large B-cell lymphoma. CDR3 protein: CASSFSSPPNYGYTF. CDR3 DNA: TGTGCCAGCAGCTTTAGTTCTCCTCCCAACTATGGCTACACCTTC.